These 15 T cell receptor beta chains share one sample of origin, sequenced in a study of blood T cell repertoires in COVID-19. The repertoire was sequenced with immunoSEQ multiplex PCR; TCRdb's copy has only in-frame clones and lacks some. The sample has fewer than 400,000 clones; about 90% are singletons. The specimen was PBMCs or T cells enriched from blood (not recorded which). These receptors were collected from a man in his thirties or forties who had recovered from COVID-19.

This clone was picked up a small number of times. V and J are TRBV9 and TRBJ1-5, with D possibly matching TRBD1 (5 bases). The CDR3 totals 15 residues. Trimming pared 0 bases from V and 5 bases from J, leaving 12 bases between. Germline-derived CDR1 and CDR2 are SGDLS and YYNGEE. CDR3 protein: CASSVGPGWDQPQHF. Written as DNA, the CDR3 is TGTGCCAGCAGCGTAGGGCCAGGGTGGGATCAGCCCCAGCATTTT.

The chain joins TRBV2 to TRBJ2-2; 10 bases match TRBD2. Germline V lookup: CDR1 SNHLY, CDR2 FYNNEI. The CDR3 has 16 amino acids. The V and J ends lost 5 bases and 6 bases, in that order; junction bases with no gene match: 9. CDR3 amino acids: CASSSGTSGESGELFF. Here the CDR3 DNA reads TGTGCCAGCAGTTCCGGAACTAGCGGGGAATCCGGGGAGCTGTTTTTT.

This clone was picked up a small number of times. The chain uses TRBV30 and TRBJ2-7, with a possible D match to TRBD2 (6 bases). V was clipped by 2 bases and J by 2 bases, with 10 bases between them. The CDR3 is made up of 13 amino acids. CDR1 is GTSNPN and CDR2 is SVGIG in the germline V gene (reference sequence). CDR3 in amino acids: CAWSRESPYEQYF. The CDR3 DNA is TGTGCCTGGAGTCGGGAGTCACCCTACGAGCAGTACTTC.

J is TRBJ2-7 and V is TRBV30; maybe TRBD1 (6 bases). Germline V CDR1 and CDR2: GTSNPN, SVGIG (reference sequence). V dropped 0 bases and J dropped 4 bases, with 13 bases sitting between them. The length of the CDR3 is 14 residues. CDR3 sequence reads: CAWSVTGSVYEQYF. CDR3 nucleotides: TGTGCCTGGAGTGTAACAGGGTCTGTGTACGAGCAGTACTTC. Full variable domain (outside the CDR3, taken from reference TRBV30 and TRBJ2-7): SQTIHQWPATLVQPVGSPLSLECTVEGTSNPNLYWYRQAAGRGLQLLFYSVGIGQISSEVPQNLSASRPQDRQFILSSKKLLLSDSGFYLCAWSVTGSVYEQYFGPGTRLTVT.

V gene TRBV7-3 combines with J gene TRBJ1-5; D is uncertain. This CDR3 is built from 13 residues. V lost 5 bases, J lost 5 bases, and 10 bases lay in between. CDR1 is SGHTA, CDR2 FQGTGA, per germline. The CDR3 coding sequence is TGTGCCAGCAGCAGAGGGCGGGATCAGCCCCAGCATTTT. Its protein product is CASSRGRDQPQHF.

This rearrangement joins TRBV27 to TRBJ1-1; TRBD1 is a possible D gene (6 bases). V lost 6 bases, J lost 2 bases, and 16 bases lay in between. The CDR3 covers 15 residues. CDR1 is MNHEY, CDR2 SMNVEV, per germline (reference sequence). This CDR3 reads CASRGLQGVNTEAFF. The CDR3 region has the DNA TGTGCCAGCAGGGGACTACAGGGCGTTAACACTGAAGCTTTCTTT.

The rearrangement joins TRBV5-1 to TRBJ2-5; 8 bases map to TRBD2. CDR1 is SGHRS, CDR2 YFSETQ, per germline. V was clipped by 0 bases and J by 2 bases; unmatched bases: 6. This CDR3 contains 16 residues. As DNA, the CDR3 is TGCGCCAGCAGCTTGGTGAGCGGGGGCCCTCAAGAGACCCAGTACTTC. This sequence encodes CASSLVSGGPQETQYF.

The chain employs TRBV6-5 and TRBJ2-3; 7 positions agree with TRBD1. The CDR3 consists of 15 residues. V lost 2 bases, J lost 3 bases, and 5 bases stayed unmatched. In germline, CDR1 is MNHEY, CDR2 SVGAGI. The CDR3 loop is CASSYGQGVTDTQYF. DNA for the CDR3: TGTGCCAGCAGTTACGGGCAGGGGGTAACAGATACGCAGTATTTT.

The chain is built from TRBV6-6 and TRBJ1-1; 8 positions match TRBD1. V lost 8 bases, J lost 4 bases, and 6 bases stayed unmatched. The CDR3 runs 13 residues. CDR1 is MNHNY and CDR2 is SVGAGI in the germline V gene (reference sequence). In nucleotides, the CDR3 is TGTGCCAGCGGAGTGGACAGGGCCACTGAAGCTTTCTTT. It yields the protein CASGVDRATEAFF.

The CDR3 region has the DNA TGTGCCAGCAGCGTAGTGAGGGACACTGAAGCTTTCTTT. Translation: CASSVVRDTEAFF. The V call is TRBV9, the J call TRBJ1-1; no definite D call. Germline V gene lookup returns CDR1 SGDLS and CDR2 YYNGEE. The CDR3 covers 13 residues. V dropped 0 bases and J dropped 3 bases, with 6 bases sitting between them.

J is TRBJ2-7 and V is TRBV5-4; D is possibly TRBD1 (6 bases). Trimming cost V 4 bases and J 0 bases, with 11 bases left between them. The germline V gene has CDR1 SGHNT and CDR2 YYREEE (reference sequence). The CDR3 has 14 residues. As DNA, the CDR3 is TGTGCCAGCAGCCGACAGGAGAGCTCCTACGAGCAGTACTTC. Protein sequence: CASSRQESSYEQYF.

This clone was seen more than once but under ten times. CDR3 bases: TGTGCCTGGAGTGCCCAGGGGGCTCTTAAACAGCCCCAGCATTTT. Its translation: CAWSAQGALKQPQHF. The rearrangement joins TRBV30 to TRBJ1-5; 8 bases map to TRBD1. Germline assignment: CDR1 GTSNPN and CDR2 SVGIG (reference sequence). V shed 1 base, J shed 7 bases, and the junction held 9 bases outside the gene matches. The CDR3 totals 15 residues.

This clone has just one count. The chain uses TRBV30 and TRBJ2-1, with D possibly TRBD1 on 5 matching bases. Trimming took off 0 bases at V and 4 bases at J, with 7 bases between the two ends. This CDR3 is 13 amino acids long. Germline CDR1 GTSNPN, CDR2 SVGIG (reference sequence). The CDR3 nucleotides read TGTGCCTGGAGTGTCAGACAGTACAATGAGCAGTTCTTC. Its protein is CAWSVRQYNEQFF.

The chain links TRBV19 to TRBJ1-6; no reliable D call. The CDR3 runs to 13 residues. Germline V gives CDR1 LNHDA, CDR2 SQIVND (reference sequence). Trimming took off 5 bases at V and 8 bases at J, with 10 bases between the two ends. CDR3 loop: CASSPRGDSPLHF. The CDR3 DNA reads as TGTGCCAGTAGTCCCCGGGGAGATTCACCCCTCCACTTT.

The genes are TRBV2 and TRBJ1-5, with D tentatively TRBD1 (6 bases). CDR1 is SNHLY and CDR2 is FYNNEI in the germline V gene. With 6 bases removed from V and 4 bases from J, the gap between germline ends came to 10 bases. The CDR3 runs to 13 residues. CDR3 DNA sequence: TGTGCCAGCAGGGACAGCCTAAATCAGCCCCAGCATTTT. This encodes CASRDSLNQPQHF.